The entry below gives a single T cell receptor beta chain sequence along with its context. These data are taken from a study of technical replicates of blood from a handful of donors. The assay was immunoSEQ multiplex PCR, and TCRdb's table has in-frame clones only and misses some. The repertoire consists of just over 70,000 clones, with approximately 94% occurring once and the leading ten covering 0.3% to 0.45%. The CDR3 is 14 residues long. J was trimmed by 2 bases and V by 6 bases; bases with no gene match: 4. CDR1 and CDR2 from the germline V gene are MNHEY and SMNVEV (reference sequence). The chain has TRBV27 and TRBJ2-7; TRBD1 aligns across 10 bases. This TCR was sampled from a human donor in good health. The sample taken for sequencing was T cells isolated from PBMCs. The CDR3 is CASRAGTGAYEQYF. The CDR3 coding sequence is TGTGCCAGCAGGGCCGGGACAGGGGCCTACGAGCAGTACTTC.